The 22 T cell receptor beta chains in this list originate from one sample, sequenced in a study of OX40 agonist ivuxolimab in advanced cancers. Libraries were prepared by immunoSEQ multiplex PCR; TCRdb keeps only in-frame clonotypes and omits some of them. This table holds some 140,000 clones, about 92% found once. The specimen was CD4+ or CD8+ T cells sorted from blood, collected in a trial of the OX40 agonist ivuxolimab. All receptors derive from an adult with an advanced solid tumor such as melanoma, head and neck, liver or kidney cancer.

The CDR3 DNA reads TGTGCCAGTAGACACCGGGACAGAGAGACCCAGTACTTC. Amino acid sequence: CASRHRDRETQYF. The rearrangement uses TRBV19 and TRBJ2-5; 7 nucleotides agree with TRBD1. Trimming took 6 bases from V and 4 from J; bases not matched to a gene: 5. CDR1 LNHDA and CDR2 SQIVND come from the germline V gene (reference sequence). The CDR3 runs 13 residues.

The V call is TRBV15, the J call TRBJ2-7; no firm D call. This CDR3 has 14 amino acids. The V end was cut by 4 bases, the J end by 1 base, with 11 bases between. From germline, CDR1 is LNHNV and CDR2 YYDKDF (reference sequence). This CDR3 is CATSKSDGSYEQYF. The CDR3 DNA is TGTGCCACCAGCAAGTCGGACGGATCCTACGAGCAGTACTTC.

CDR3 loop: CASLGGSVGPSSYNEQFF. CDR3 in DNA: TGCGCCAGCTTGGGGGGGAGCGTGGGCCCCAGCTCCTACAATGAGCAGTTCTTC. The gene calls are TRBV5-1 and TRBJ2-1, with 7 bases that match TRBD2. Germline V lookup: CDR1 SGHRS, CDR2 YFSETQ. V lost 7 bases and J lost 0; bases outside the gene matches: 16. This CDR3 comprises 18 residues.

The chain carries TRBV19 and TRBJ2-3; either TRBD1 or TRBD2 may fit D (5 bases each). V lost 4 bases and J 5 bases, leaving 31 bases between the germline ends. Germline V CDR1 and CDR2: LNHDA, SQIVND (reference sequence). The CDR3 has 20 amino acids. The DNA of the CDR3 is TGTGCCAGTAGTACTCATGGGCCACTGGGACGGACTCTGACTTTAGATACGCAGTATTTT. Its translation is CASSTHGPLGRTLTLDTQYF.

This clone was picked up one time. The gene calls are TRBV27 and TRBJ1-1; D is undetermined. From germline, CDR1 is MNHEY and CDR2 SMNVEV (reference sequence). CDR3 length: 15 amino acids. Trimming cost V 4 bases and J 1 base, with 13 bases left between them. In DNA, the CDR3 is TGTGCCAGCAGTTGGGGAGTTACTACGAACACTGAAGCTTTCTTT. Translating it yields CASSWGVTTNTEAFF.

This clone was picked up a small number of times. This rearrangement joins TRBV10-3 to TRBJ1-1; D uncertain. This CDR3 has 15 amino acids. The germline V gene encodes CDR1 ENHRY and CDR2 SYGVKD. V was pared by 0 bases and J by 0 bases, with 8 bases between. The CDR3 coding sequence is TGTGCCATCAGTGAGTCTCCCCAGATGAACACTGAAGCTTTCTTT. Protein sequence: CAISESPQMNTEAFF.

This chain links TRBV5-1 with TRBJ2-6; the match to TRBD1 covers 7 bases. CDR3 length equals 15 residues. The germline V gene has CDR1 SGHRS and CDR2 YFSETQ. The V and J ends lost 4 bases and 4 bases, in that order; junction bases with no gene match: 5. The CDR3 loop is CASSTTGAGANVLTF. In nucleotides, the CDR3 is TGCGCCAGCAGCACCACAGGGGCGGGGGCCAACGTCCTGACTTTC.

V and J are TRBV6-4 and TRBJ2-1; 9 nucleotides agree with TRBD2. The CDR3 runs 17 residues. V lost 3 bases and J lost 3; bases outside the gene matches: 9. CDR1 and CDR2 from the germline V gene are MRHNA and SNTAGT. CDR3 DNA sequence: TGTGCCAGCAGTGAGAGTAGCGGGGGCACCCTCTACAATGAGCAGTTCTTC. It encodes CASSESSGGTLYNEQFF.

This clone was observed a single time. The genes are TRBV4-3 and TRBJ1-2, with 7 bases fitting TRBD1. CDR1 is LGHNA and CDR2 is YSLEER in the germline V gene. Germline trimming cut 4 bases from V and 2 bases from J; bases unmatched to any gene: 19. This CDR3 contains 19 residues. The CDR3 DNA sequence: TGCGCCAGCAGCCTGGATTTCAGGGGGAAGTTACTTGAAAACTATGGCTACACCTTC. It codes for CASSLDFRGKLLENYGYTF.

The rearrangement uses TRBV7-9 and TRBJ2-1; 8 positions agree with TRBD2. There are 16 residues in the CDR3. J was trimmed by 6 bases and V by 4 bases; bases with no gene match: 11. CDR1 SEHNR and CDR2 FQNEAQ come from the germline V gene (reference sequence). CDR3 nucleotide sequence: TGTGCCAGCAGCTACCGTAGCGGGAATTCCCTCAATGAGCAGTTCTTC. It codes for CASSYRSGNSLNEQFF.

V usage is TRBV5-1 and J usage is TRBJ2-1; D uncertain. This CDR3 region has 12 residues. Germline V gene lookup returns CDR1 SGHRS and CDR2 YFSETQ. The ends were cut back, 2 bases at V and 7 bases at J, with 7 bases in the middle. Written as DNA, the CDR3 is TGCGCCAGCAGCTTACGGCCGAATGAGCAGTTCTTC. It codes for CASSLRPNEQFF.

The rearrangement joins TRBV11-2 to TRBJ1-4, with 7 bases that match TRBD1. The CDR3 covers 14 residues. Trimming at V came to 1 base and at J to 8 bases, leaving 4 bases not matched to a gene. The V gene's germline CDR1 is SGHAT and CDR2 FQNNGV. The CDR3 bases are TGTGCCAGCAGCTTAGGACAGGGTCAGGAAAAACTGTTTTTT. Translation: CASSLGQGQEKLFF.

The rearrangement joins TRBV6-7 to TRBJ2-7, with 8 nucleotides matching TRBD1. TRBV6-7 is treated as an ORF (open reading frame) with a function not yet certain. J lost 4 bases, V lost 5 bases, and 7 bases had no gene match. There are 14 residues in the CDR3. Here the CDR3 DNA reads TGTGCCAGCAGTCGAACAGGGGGGTCTTACGAGCAGTACTTC. Translation gives CASSRTGGSYEQYF.

The chain couples TRBV7-9 to TRBJ1-1; 7 nucleotides match TRBD1. The CDR3 extends over 13 amino acids. The junction had 8 bases not matched to a gene; V was cut back by 10 bases and J by 3 bases. Germline V gives CDR1 SEHNR, CDR2 FQNEAQ (reference sequence). The CDR3 nucleotides are TGTGCCATCATTTTGCAGGGGGACACTGAAGCTTTCTTT. Translating it yields CAIILQGDTEAFF.

CDR3 protein: CAWSDPAGGTAGELFF. The CDR3 DNA follows: TGTGCCTGGAGTGACCCGGCGGGGGGCACCGCCGGGGAGCTGTTTTTT. The rearrangement links TRBV30 to TRBJ2-2; 8 bases agree with TRBD2. V was pared by 1 base and J by 6 bases, with 10 bases of the junction left unmatched. Germline V CDR1 and CDR2: GTSNPN, SVGIG (reference sequence). The CDR3 runs 16 residues.

This sequence joins TRBV6-5 and TRBJ1-1, with 7 bases identical to TRBD1. Germline V gives CDR1 MNHEY, CDR2 SVGAGI. The CDR3 has 12 residues. With V trimmed by 6 bases and J by 3 bases, 1 base remained unmatched. The CDR3 here is CASRGQYTEAFF. CDR3 DNA: TGTGCCAGCAGGGGACAGTACACTGAAGCTTTCTTT.

This chain joins TRBV6-6 and TRBJ1-5, with unresolved D. The V gene lost 4 bases and the J gene lost 5 bases, with 15 bases spanning the gap. The CDR3 has 15 residues. The germline V gene has CDR1 MNHNY and CDR2 SVGAGI (reference sequence). The CDR3 here is CASSSERPGHQPQHF. CDR3 coding DNA: TGTGCCAGCAGTTCTGAAAGACCGGGCCATCAGCCCCAGCATTTT.

As concerns this clone: Additional DNA sequences in this sample encode the identical CDR3. The genes are TRBV10-3 and TRBJ1-5; TRBD1 matches 12 bases. Germline V CDR1 and CDR2: ENHRY, SYGVKD. CDR3 size: 18 residues. V lost 8 bases to trimming and J lost 6 bases; unmatched junction nucleotides: 17. This CDR3 reads CAIGGAMGRDRGPQPQHF. CDR3 nucleotide sequence: TGTGCCATCGGGGGGGCGATGGGTCGGGACAGGGGGCCTCAGCCCCAGCATTTT.

CDR3 nucleotides: TGTGCCAGCAGGACGACAGGGGACAATCAGCCCCAGCATTTT. It translates to CASRTTGDNQPQHF. The chain links TRBV6-5 to TRBJ1-5; 8 nucleotides line up with TRBD1. Looked up from germline, CDR1 is MNHEY and CDR2 is SVGAGI. V shed 6 bases and J 3 bases; nucleotides not matched to a gene: 4. This CDR3 comprises 14 residues.

A remark on this clone: The junction departs from germline at one end; a sequencing error may be responsible. The rearrangement links TRBV5-4 to TRBJ2-7; D gene unclear. The germline gives CDR1 SGHNT, CDR2 YYREEE (reference sequence). The CDR3 is 14 amino acids. The CDR3 region is CASSQDHRSYEQYF. The CDR3 bases are TGCGCCAGCAGCCAAGACCACAGATCCTACGAGCAGTACTTC.

V and J are TRBV18 and TRBJ2-5; D is unresolved. Per the germline V gene, CDR1 is KGHSH and CDR2 is LQKENI. This CDR3 has 13 residues. Trimming took off 2 bases at V and 5 bases at J, with 9 bases between the two ends. CDR3 in DNA: TGTGCCAGCTCACCAAGCCTGGGGGAGACCCAGTACTTC. Translation: CASSPSLGETQYF.

The chain has TRBV15 and TRBJ1-1, with TRBD1 as a possible D gene (6 bases). With 3 bases removed from V and 10 bases from J, the gap between germline ends came to 21 bases. The CDR3 loop spans 15 amino acids. CDR1 is LNHNV and CDR2 is YYDKDF in the germline V gene (reference sequence). The CDR3 DNA reads TGTGCCACCAGCAGGGGTCGGGGGCTCGACCCGGGAGCTTTCTTT. It codes for CATSRGRGLDPGAFF.